Listed below are T cell receptor beta chains from one sample, sequenced in a study of shared clonotypes between healthy human individuals. Only in-frame clones appear in the TCRdb table, and some are missing; sequencing was by immunoSEQ multiplex PCR. The table lists 2.3 million or so clones, over 85% of them singletons. Material for sequencing was naive CD4+ T cells from PBMCs. Receptors were obtained from a man aged 18 to 30 in good health. Some clones in this sample may be carry-over from other donors' samples. Each CDR3 is given without its conserved first and last residue.

v_call	cdr3_length	j_call	cdr3_aa
TRBV30	10	TRBJ2-7	AWNTGGRKQY
TRBV5-8	11	TRBJ1-1	ASSKNWQTEAF
TRBV10-3	12	TRBJ2-7	AISEEGRAYEQY
TRBV19	13	TRBJ1-1	ASSPQTGKFTEAF
TRBV5-8	13	TRBJ1-4	ASSGRQGAREKLF
TRBV18	15	TRBJ2-6	ASSPNRQSSGANVLT
TRBV7-9	16	TRBJ2-3	ASSLAFASGGGADTQY
TRBV10-3	11	TRBJ1-1	AIQITPGLEAF
TRBV11-1	11	TRBJ2-5	ASSFGRQETQY
TRBV28	12	TRBJ1-4	ASSPGHPNEKLF
TRBV9	19	TRBJ2-3	ASSAPIGGDRGYLNTDTQY
TRBV5-1	12	TRBJ2-2	ASSLAVATGELF
TRBV18	13	TRBJ2-7	ASSPGLDQIYEQY